The source of this TCR beta chain is a study of cytomegalovirus exposure and HLA in healthy donors. At sampling all donors were nominally healthy, likely with unrecorded immune exposures. The PCR had 60 Vbeta and 13 Jbeta primers. The repertoire was sequenced with immunoSEQ multiplex PCR; TCRdb's copy has only in-frame clones and lacks some. The table records fewer than 300,000 clones, about four fifths of them present only once. Points on this clone: Its specificity is not known.

Germline CDR1 and CDR2: SGHKS and YYEKEE (reference sequence). Trimming cost V 3 bases and J 3 bases, with 10 bases left between them. This CDR3 is 13 amino acids long. Overall study findings and caveats: As a later analysis showed, a missense DCLRE1C variant was linked to trimming of TCR beta V- and J-genes. After further analysis at a later stage, roughly 16,000 TCR beta sequences were associated with HLA alleles at 0.05 false discovery rate. Researchers reported from a later analysis that most CMV-associated TCR beta chains appeared HLA-restricted.

This TCR came from a girl aged 2 to 10 in good health and CMV-seronegative. This chain joins TRBV5-5 and TRBJ2-7; TRBD1 might be the D (5 bases). The sequenced sample consisted of PBMCs. CDR3 nucleotides: TGTGCCAGCAGCTGGCAGGGCTTCTACGAGCAGTACTTC. It encodes CASSWQGFYEQYF.